A single sample is the source of the 24 T cell receptor beta chains below, sequenced in a study of cytomegalovirus exposure and HLA in healthy donors. The PCR ran on 60 Vbeta and 13 Jbeta primers. Here immunoSEQ multiplex PCR was the method, and the copy in TCRdb shows in-frame clones only, minus some. This repertoire shows approximately 150,000 clones, around 80% found once; its top ten account for approximately 4.5%. Material for sequencing was PBMCs. The receptor source for this set is a man aged 30 to 45 in good health and CMV-seronegative.

The chain couples TRBV7-9 to TRBJ1-1, with D hard to call. This CDR3 spans 14 amino acids. Germline CDR1 and CDR2: SEHNR and FQNEAQ (reference sequence). Trimming removed 1 base from V and 4 bases from J, with 10 bases in between. The CDR3 bases are TGTGCCAGCAGCTTAGGGTTTCTCGGCACTGAAGCTTTCTTT. Protein sequence: CASSLGFLGTEAFF.

The rearrangement links TRBV9 to TRBJ2-1; perhaps TRBD1 as D (6 bases). CDR3 length: 13 residues. Trimming took 3 bases from V and 6 from J, leaving 10 bases between them. Germline V gives CDR1 SGDLS, CDR2 YYNGEE. CDR3 sequence reads: CASSAPRGNEQFF. The DNA of the CDR3 is TGTGCCAGCAGCGCCCCCAGGGGCAATGAGCAGTTCTTC.

The gene calls are TRBV6-5 and TRBJ1-6, with D hard to call. V was clipped by 2 bases and J by 5 bases, with 10 bases between them. The CDR3 runs 15 residues. Germline V lookup: CDR1 MNHEY, CDR2 SVGAGI. CDR3 sequence (DNA): TGTGCCAGCAGTTACCTTGGCCCCCATAATTCACCCCTCCACTTT. It encodes CASSYLGPHNSPLHF.

The chain has TRBV2 and TRBJ2-7, with TRBD2 identical over 7 bases. After removal of 4 bases from V and 6 bases from J, the junction contained 3 bases not matched to a gene. CDR3 length: 12 amino acids. Germline V gene data show CDR1 as SNHLY and CDR2 as FYNNEI. The CDR3 DNA reads as TGTGCCAGCAGTGCGGGGAGGGGCGAGCAGTACTTC. Protein product: CASSAGRGEQYF.

The rearrangement links TRBV23-1 to TRBJ2-7; D is perhaps TRBD2 (5 bases). TRBV23-1 is recorded as an ORF, its role being uncertain. The CDR3 covers 16 residues. Trimming took 3 bases from V and 2 from J, leaving 17 bases between them. The CDR3 reads CASSHSDCSGTYEQYF. CDR3 nucleotide sequence: TGCGCCAGCAGTCACTCCGATTGCTCGGGGACCTACGAGCAGTACTTC.

The rearrangement joins TRBV13 to TRBJ1-1; unclear D gene. This CDR3 spans 16 amino acids. V shed 0 bases and J shed 0 bases, with 11 bases lying between them. Germline V lookup: CDR1 PRHDT, CDR2 FYEKMQ (reference sequence). The chain's CDR3 is CASSLGLDRVNTEAFF. CDR3 DNA: TGTGCCAGCAGCTTAGGCCTAGACCGGGTGAACACTGAAGCTTTCTTT.

CDR3 DNA sequence: TGTGCCAGCAGCGTAGGGGAGGGGACTGGGGCCAACGTCCTGACTTTC. Translating it yields CASSVGEGTGANVLTF. V usage is TRBV9 and J usage is TRBJ2-6, with 7 bases fitting TRBD2. CDR3 size: 16 residues. V lost 0 bases and J lost 2; bases outside the gene matches: 2. CDR1 is SGDLS and CDR2 is YYNGEE in the germline V gene.

V and J are TRBV6-5 and TRBJ2-4; tentatively, D is TRBD2 (5 bases). Germline CDR1 and CDR2: MNHEY and SVGAGI. The CDR3 contains 13 residues. V shed 8 bases and J shed 7 bases, with 15 bases lying between them. CDR3: CASEGGSENIQYF. CDR3 DNA: TGTGCCAGCGAGGGTGGATCAGAGAACATTCAGTACTTC.

The genes are TRBV28 and TRBJ2-7; D is possibly TRBD1 (6 bases). This CDR3 has 17 residues. Trimming removed 4 bases from V and 1 base from J, with 20 bases in between. Germline V gives CDR1 MDHEN, CDR2 SYDVKM. The DNA of the CDR3 is TGTGCCAGCAGTTCCCCCGACAGGACAACCCTATCCTACGAGCAGTACTTC. Its protein product is CASSSPDRTTLSYEQYF.

The J gene is TRBJ1-5, the V gene TRBV28, with TRBD1 as a possible D gene (6 bases). Germline CDR1 and CDR2: MDHEN and SYDVKM. Between the trimmed V and J ends, which lost 6 bases and 2 bases, there was a span of 17 bases. CDR3 length equals 16 residues. The CDR3 here is CASSPQQGQGNQPQHF. The CDR3 nucleotides read TGTGCCAGCAGCCCACAACAGGGACAAGGCAATCAGCCCCAGCATTTT.

CDR3 nucleotides: TGCAGCGCCGCGGATTCCTACGAGCAGTACTTC. It specifies CSAADSYEQYF. The J gene is TRBJ2-7, the V gene TRBV29-1; D unclear. There are 11 residues in the CDR3. Germline V lookup: CDR1 SQVTM, CDR2 ANQGSEA. V lost 7 bases and J lost 1, with 8 bases in between.

V gene TRBV9 combines with J gene TRBJ2-3, with D maybe TRBD1 (6 bases). The germline V gene has CDR1 SGDLS and CDR2 YYNGEE. V was trimmed by 0 bases and J by 1 base, leaving 9 bases between them. The CDR3 contains 15 residues. The CDR3 DNA follows: TGTGCCAGCAGCGTAGGACAGGCTGGCACAGATACGCAGTATTTT. Its translation: CASSVGQAGTDTQYF.

The rearrangement joins TRBV6-5 to TRBJ2-7; the match to TRBD1 covers 10 bases. Germline lookup yields CDR1 MNHEY and CDR2 SVGAGI. The CDR3 length is 14 residues. With 5 bases clipped from V and 3 bases from J, the junction kept 4 bases outside the gene matches. This chain's CDR3 is CASSVGDRGYEQYF. The CDR3 nucleotides read TGTGCCAGCAGTGTCGGGGACAGGGGCTACGAGCAGTACTTC.

This chain uses TRBV6-4 with TRBJ2-7; D is perhaps TRBD1 (5 bases). With 11 bases removed from V and 6 bases from J, the gap between germline ends came to 17 bases. This CDR3 spans 12 amino acids. Germline V gene lookup returns CDR1 MRHNA and CDR2 SNTAGT. The CDR3 bases are TGTGCCCCTCCAGGGTTTGAGGCCGAGCAGTACTTC. Encoded protein: CAPPGFEAEQYF.

The chain is built from TRBV15 and TRBJ2-6; 10 nucleotides match TRBD2. Trimming at V came to 0 bases and at J to 0 bases, leaving 14 bases not matched to a gene. The germline CDR1 and CDR2 sequences are LNHNV and YYDKDF (reference sequence). There are 22 residues in the CDR3. The CDR3 DNA reads as TGTGCCACCAGCAGAGATGTCCTTAGCGGGAGGTTGATTAGCTCTGGGGCCAACGTCCTGACTTTC. It is translated as CATSRDVLSGRLISSGANVLTF. Variable domain in full (rest from reference TRBV15 and TRBJ2-6): DAMVIQNPRYQVTQFGKPVTLSCSQTLNHNVMYWYQQKSSQAPKLLFHYYDKDFNNEADTPDNFQSRRPNTSFCFLDIRSPGLGDTAMYLCATSRDVLSGRLISSGANVLTFGAGSRLTVL.

V gene TRBV28 combines with J gene TRBJ2-1; a possible D gene is TRBD1 (6 bases). The germline V gene encodes CDR1 MDHEN and CDR2 SYDVKM. The V and J ends lost 1 base and 9 bases respectively, with 13 bases between them. The CDR3 has 14 residues. The CDR3 here is CASSLSEQGREQFF. DNA of the CDR3: TGTGCCAGCAGTTTATCAGAACAGGGCCGTGAGCAGTTCTTC.

V and J are TRBV2 and TRBJ1-1, with D possibly being TRBD1 (6 bases). This CDR3 has 16 amino acids. V was trimmed by 6 bases and J by 7 bases, leaving 24 bases between them. Germline CDR1 and CDR2: SNHLY and FYNNEI. The CDR3 DNA is TGTGCCAGCAGAGGAATCGGACAGCTCCCTGCTGATGAAGCTTTCTTT. Its translation: CASRGIGQLPADEAFF.

The V call is TRBV30, the J call TRBJ1-1; TRBD1 aligns across 10 bases. The CDR3 sequence is 14 residues long. The J segment lost 5 bases and the V segment lost 4 bases, leaving 7 bases of the junction unmatched. In germline, CDR1 is GTSNPN, CDR2 SVGIG (reference sequence). The CDR3 bases are TGTGCCTGGAACCGGGACAGGGGAGGGACTGAAGCTTTCTTT. This encodes CAWNRDRGGTEAFF.

The chain carries TRBV28 and TRBJ1-2; no definite D call. The V gene's germline CDR1 is MDHEN and CDR2 SYDVKM. There are 13 residues in the CDR3. Trimming left V 5 bases short and J 7 bases short, with 14 bases between. The CDR3 DNA sequence: TGTGCCAGCAGTCTTCCCGTGGGAGGTGGCTACACCTTC. Its protein is CASSLPVGGGYTF.

This clone has a handful of counts. The V call is TRBV9, the J call TRBJ1-6; 7 bases are shared with TRBD1. Losses at the gene ends were 3 bases for V and 6 bases for J; bases not matched to a gene: 6. Germline-derived CDR1 and CDR2 are SGDLS and YYNGEE. The CDR3 loop spans 15 amino acids. DNA for the CDR3: TGTGCCAGCAGCGGACCGACAGGGATTAATTCACCCCTCCACTTT. Protein product: CASSGPTGINSPLHF.

The chain uses TRBV19 and TRBJ1-5; TRBD1 matches 7 bases. The CDR3 is made up of 13 amino acids. V lost 7 bases and J lost 3; bases outside the gene matches: 3. The V gene's germline CDR1 is LNHDA and CDR2 SQIVND (reference sequence). CDR3 sequence reads: CASMGTVNQPQHF. The CDR3 region has the DNA TGTGCCAGTATGGGGACAGTCAATCAGCCCCAGCATTTT.

The rearrangement uses TRBV2 and TRBJ2-1, with 8 positions matching TRBD1. V shed 5 bases, J shed 7 bases, and the junction held 10 bases outside the gene matches. The CDR3 is made up of 15 amino acids. Germline lookup yields CDR1 SNHLY and CDR2 FYNNEI. The CDR3 coding sequence is TGTGCCAGCAGTCTACGGACAGGGATGAGGAATGAGCAGTTCTTC. Protein product: CASSLRTGMRNEQFF.

The rearrangement links TRBV9 to TRBJ2-2; D may be TRBD2 (6 bases). With 3 bases removed from V and 3 bases from J, the gap between germline ends came to 9 bases. The CDR3 is 14 amino acids. CDR1 SGDLS and CDR2 YYNGEE come from the germline V gene. The CDR3 region is CASSAAGYTGELFF. CDR3 bases: TGTGCCAGCAGCGCCGCGGGGTACACCGGGGAGCTGTTTTTT.

This clone was counted between two and nine times. The V call is TRBV7-9, the J call TRBJ1-5; 12 bases fit TRBD1. Germline loops: CDR1 SEHNR, CDR2 FQNEAQ (reference sequence). Trimming removed 2 bases from V and 7 bases from J; junction bases left unmatched: 12. The CDR3 contains 18 residues. The CDR3 DNA is TGTGCCAGCAGCTTATCGGGGACAGGGGGCGAGAGGAACCAGCCCCAGCATTTT. Translating gives CASSLSGTGGERNQPQHF.